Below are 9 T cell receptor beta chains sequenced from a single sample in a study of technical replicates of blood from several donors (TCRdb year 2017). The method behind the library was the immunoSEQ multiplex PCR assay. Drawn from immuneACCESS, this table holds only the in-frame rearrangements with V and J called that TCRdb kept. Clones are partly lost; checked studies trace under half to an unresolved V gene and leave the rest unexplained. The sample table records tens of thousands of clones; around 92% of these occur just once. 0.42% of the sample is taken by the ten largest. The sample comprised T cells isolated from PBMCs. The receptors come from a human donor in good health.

The CDR3 loop reads CASSPGGRSSYNEQFF. In DNA, the CDR3 is TGTGCCAGCAGCCCAGGGGGGCGGAGCTCCTACAATGAGCAGTTCTTC. The chain carries TRBV9 and TRBJ2-1; TRBD1 might be the D (7 bases). Germline CDR1 reads SGDLS; CDR2 reads YYNGEE. Trimming cost V 4 bases and J 0 bases, with 14 bases left between them. The CDR3 is made up of 16 amino acids.

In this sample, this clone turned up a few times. This CDR3 reads CASSLVLTEAFF. For the CDR3, the DNA is TGTGCCAGCAGCTTGGTTCTCACTGAAGCTTTCTTT. The chain is built from TRBV5-6 and TRBJ1-1; D is uncertain. Trimming cost V 0 bases and J 4 bases, with 4 bases left between them. The CDR3 is made up of 12 amino acids. CDR1 is SGHDT and CDR2 is YYEEEE in the germline V gene.

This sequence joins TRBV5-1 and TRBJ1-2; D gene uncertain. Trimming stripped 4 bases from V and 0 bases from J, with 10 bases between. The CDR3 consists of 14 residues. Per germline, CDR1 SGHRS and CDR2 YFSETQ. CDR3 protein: CASSPVSANYGYTF. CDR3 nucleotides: TGCGCCAGCAGCCCCGTATCAGCTAACTATGGCTACACCTTC.

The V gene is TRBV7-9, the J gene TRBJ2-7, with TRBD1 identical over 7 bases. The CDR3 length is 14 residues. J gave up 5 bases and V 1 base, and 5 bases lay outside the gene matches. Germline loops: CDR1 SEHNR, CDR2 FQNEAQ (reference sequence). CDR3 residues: CASSLGTGRNEQYF. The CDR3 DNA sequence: TGTGCCAGCAGCTTAGGGACAGGACGGAACGAGCAGTACTTC.

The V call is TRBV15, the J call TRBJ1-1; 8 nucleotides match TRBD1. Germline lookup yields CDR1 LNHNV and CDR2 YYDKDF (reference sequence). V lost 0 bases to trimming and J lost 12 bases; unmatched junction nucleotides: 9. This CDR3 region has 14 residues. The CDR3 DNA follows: TGTGCCACCAGCAGAGACCGACAGGGGAGAACAACTTTCTTT. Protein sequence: CATSRDRQGRTTFF.

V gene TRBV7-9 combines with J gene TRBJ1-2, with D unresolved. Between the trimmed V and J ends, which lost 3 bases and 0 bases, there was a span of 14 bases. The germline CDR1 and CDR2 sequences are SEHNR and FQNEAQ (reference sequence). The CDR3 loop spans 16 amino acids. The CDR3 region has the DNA TGTGCCAGCAGCTTCGACACCTTAAGGACTAACTATGGCTACACCTTC. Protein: CASSFDTLRTNYGYTF.

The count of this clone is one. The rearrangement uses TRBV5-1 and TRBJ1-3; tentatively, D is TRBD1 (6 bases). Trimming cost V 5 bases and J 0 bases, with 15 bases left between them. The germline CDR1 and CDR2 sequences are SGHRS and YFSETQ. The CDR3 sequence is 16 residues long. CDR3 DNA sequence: TGCGCCAGCAGGCCCCAGGACAGCTACTCTGGAAACACCATATATTTT. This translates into CASRPQDSYSGNTIYF.

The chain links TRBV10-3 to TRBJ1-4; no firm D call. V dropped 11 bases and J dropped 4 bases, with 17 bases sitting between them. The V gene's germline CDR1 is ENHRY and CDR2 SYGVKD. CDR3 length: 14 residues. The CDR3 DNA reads TGTGCCTCAAATTCAATACTTAATAATGAAAAACTGTTTTTT. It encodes CASNSILNNEKLFF.

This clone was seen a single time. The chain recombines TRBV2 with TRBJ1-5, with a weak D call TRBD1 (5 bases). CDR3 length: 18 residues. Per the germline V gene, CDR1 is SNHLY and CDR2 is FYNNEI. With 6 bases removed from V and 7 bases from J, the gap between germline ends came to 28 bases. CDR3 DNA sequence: TGTGCCAGCAGGGATCCTCGGACACCCAATATTTACCACCAGCCCCAGCATTTT. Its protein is CASRDPRTPNIYHQPQHF.